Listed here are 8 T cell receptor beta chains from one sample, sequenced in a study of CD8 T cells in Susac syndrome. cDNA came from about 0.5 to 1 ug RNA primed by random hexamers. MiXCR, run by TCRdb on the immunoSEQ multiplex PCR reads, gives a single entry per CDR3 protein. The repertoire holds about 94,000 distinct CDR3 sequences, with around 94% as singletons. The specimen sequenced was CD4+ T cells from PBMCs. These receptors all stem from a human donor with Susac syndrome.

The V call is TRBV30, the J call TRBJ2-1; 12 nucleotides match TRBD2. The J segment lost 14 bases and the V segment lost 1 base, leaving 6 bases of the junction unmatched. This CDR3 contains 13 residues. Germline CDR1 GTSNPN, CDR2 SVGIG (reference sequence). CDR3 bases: TGTGCCTGGAGTGGGCGACTAGCGGGGGATGAGTTCTTC. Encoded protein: CAWSGRLAGDEFF.

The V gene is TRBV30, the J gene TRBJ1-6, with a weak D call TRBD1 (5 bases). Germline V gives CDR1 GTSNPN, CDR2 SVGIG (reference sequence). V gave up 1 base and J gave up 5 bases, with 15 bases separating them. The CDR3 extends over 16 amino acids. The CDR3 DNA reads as TGTGCCTGGAGTGATAGAACAGGCAGAGATAATTCACCCCTCCACTTT. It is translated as CAWSDRTGRDNSPLHF.

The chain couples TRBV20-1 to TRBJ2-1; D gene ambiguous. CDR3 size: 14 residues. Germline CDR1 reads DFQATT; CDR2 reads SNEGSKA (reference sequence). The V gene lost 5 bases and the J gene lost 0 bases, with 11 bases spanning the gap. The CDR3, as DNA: TGCAGTGCTGGATCCCTGAGCTCCTACAATGAGCAGTTCTTC. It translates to CSAGSLSSYNEQFF.

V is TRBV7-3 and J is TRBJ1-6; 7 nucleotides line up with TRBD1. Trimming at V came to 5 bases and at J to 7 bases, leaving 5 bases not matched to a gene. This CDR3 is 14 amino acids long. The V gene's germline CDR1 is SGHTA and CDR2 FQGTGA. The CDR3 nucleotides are TGTGCCAGCAGCCTACAGGGGTGGAATTCACCCCTCCACTTT. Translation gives CASSLQGWNSPLHF.

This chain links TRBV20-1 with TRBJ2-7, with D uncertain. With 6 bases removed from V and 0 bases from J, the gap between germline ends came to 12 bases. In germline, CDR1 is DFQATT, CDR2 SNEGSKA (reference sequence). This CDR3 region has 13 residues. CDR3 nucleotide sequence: TGCAGTGCGGTCTTCTCGAGCTCCTACGAGCAGTACTTC. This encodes CSAVFSSSYEQYF.

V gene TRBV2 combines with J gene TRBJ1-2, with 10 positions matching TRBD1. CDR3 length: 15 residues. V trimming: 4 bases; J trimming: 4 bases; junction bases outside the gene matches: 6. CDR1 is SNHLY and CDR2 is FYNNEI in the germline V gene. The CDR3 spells CASSVLGQGGYGYTF. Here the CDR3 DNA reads TGTGCCAGCAGTGTCCTCGGACAGGGGGGCTATGGCTACACCTTC.

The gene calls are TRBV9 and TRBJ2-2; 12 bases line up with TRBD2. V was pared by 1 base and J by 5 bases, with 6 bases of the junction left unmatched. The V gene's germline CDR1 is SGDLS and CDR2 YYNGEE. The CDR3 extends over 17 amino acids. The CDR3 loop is CASSVTSGGSRTGELFF. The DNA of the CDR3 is TGTGCCAGCAGCGTAACTAGCGGGGGGTCCCGAACCGGGGAGCTGTTTTTT.

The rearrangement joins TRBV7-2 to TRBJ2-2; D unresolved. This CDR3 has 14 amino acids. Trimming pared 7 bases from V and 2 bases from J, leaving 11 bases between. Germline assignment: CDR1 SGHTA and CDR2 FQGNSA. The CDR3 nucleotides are TGTGCCAGCATTCGCCCCTTTAACACCGGGGAGCTGTTTTTT. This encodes CASIRPFNTGELFF.